The 23 T cell receptor beta chains below were found in one sample sequenced in a study of regulatory T cells in long-lasting Graves disease. Time point denoted: persistent/refractory GD, antithyroid drugs over 5 years with positive TRAb. Construction of the TCR library relied on RNA isolated from PBMCs. Library construction for TCR beta used iRepertoire HTBI primers and Arm-PCR of CDR3 regions. A single record per CDR3 protein comes from TCRdb applying MiXCR to the multiplex PCR reads. This sample carries 500,000 to 700,000 distinct CDR3 sequences, approximately 31% of them seen once, and the ten largest clones take about 40%. Material: peripheral blood mononuclear cells (PBMCs), obtained when the disease was refractory, from a patient treated with antithyroid drugs. The receptors stem from a female donor with Graves disease.

The chain has TRBV6-1 and TRBJ2-1; D possibly uses TRBD1 or TRBD2 (5 bases each). The germline gives CDR1 MNHNS, CDR2 SASEGT. V was clipped by 6 bases and J by 7 bases, with 19 bases between them. The CDR3 sequence is 15 residues long. The CDR3 here is CASRIAGTTDNEQFF. As DNA, the CDR3 is TGTGCCAGCAGGATCGCCGGGACCACAGATAATGAGCAGTTCTTC.

The chain recombines TRBV19 with TRBJ2-5, with D possibly being TRBD1 (5 bases). This CDR3 region has 14 residues. Trimming cost V 1 base and J 7 bases, with 13 bases left between them. Germline-derived CDR1 and CDR2 are LNHDA and SQIVND (reference sequence). The CDR3 loop reads CASSIGQGPGTQYF. The DNA for the CDR3 is TGTGCCAGTAGTATAGGGCAGGGCCCCGGGACCCAGTACTTC.

Points on this clonotype: A junction boundary mismatches the germline segment, possibly from a read error. V is TRBV28 and J is TRBJ2-2; 10 nucleotides line up with TRBD2. The CDR3 is made up of 18 amino acids. Germline assignment: CDR1 MDHEN and CDR2 SYDVKM. CDR3 sequence reads: CATSDPTSGITDTGELFF. DNA of the CDR3: TGTGCCACCAGTGACCCCACTAGCGGGATTACGGACACCGGGGAGCTGTTTTTT.

V is TRBV2 and J is TRBJ1-5; D possibly corresponds to TRBD1 (6 bases). Germline loops: CDR1 SNHLY, CDR2 FYNNEI. The V and J ends lost 4 bases and 5 bases respectively, with 12 bases between them. CDR3 length equals 14 residues. In nucleotides, the CDR3 is TGTGCCAGCAGTGTAGGGGGAGGTGATCAGCCCCAGCATTTT. It encodes CASSVGGGDQPQHF.

This clonotype was picked up a small number of times. V gene TRBV15 combines with J gene TRBJ1-5; TRBD1 is a possible D gene (5 bases). V lost 1 base and J 3 bases, leaving 13 bases between the germline ends. The CDR3 is 16 amino acids. CDR1 is LNHNV, CDR2 YYDKDF, per germline (reference sequence). For the CDR3, the DNA is TGTGCCACCAGCAGAGCCGGAGCAGGGAACAATCAGCCCCAGCATTTT. It yields the protein CATSRAGAGNNQPQHF.

The chain couples TRBV2 to TRBJ1-1; 8 bases align to TRBD1. The CDR3 runs to 15 residues. V gave up 6 bases and J gave up 0 bases; unmatched junction bases: 6. Germline V gene sequence: CDR1 SNHLY, CDR2 FYNNEI. In nucleotides, the CDR3 is TGTGCCAGCAGACGGGACAGGCGAATGAACACTGAAGCTTTCTTT. Residues: CASRRDRRMNTEAFF.

In this sample, this clonotype turned up a few times. The chain couples TRBV10-3 to TRBJ1-1, with D possibly matching TRBD1 (5 bases). Germline V gene sequence: CDR1 ENHRY, CDR2 SYGVKD. The CDR3 is made up of 15 amino acids. The V and J ends lost 6 bases and 1 base respectively, with 15 bases between them. CDR3 residues: CAIRGTREENTEAFF. The DNA for the CDR3 is TGTGCCATCAGGGGGACCCGGGAAGAGAACACTGAAGCTTTCTTT.

This clonotype was found many times. The V call is TRBV29-1, the J call TRBJ2-5, with TRBD2 identical over 10 bases. V was pared by 2 bases and J by 5 bases, with 5 bases of the junction left unmatched. In germline, CDR1 is SQVTM, CDR2 ANQGSEA. There are 14 residues in the CDR3. The CDR3 region is CSVESLAGEETQYF. CDR3 coding DNA: TGCAGCGTTGAATCCCTAGCGGGAGAGGAGACCCAGTACTTC.

This chain uses TRBV6-1 with TRBJ2-7; 9 bases fit TRBD2. This CDR3 spans 14 amino acids. From germline, CDR1 is MNHNS and CDR2 SASEGT. With V trimmed by 0 bases and J by 12 bases, 9 bases remained unmatched. CDR3 sequence reads: CASSEAGSSGKPYF. The CDR3, as DNA: TGTGCCAGCAGTGAAGCTGGGTCTAGCGGGAAGCCGTACTTC.

This chain connects TRBV2 to TRBJ1-1; no reliable D call. The V gene's germline CDR1 is SNHLY and CDR2 FYNNEI. The CDR3 has 12 residues. Trimming took 8 bases from V and 6 from J, leaving 13 bases between them. The CDR3 sequence is CASRGEAAEAFF. The CDR3 region has the DNA TGTGCCAGCCGCGGGGAGGCCGCTGAAGCTTTCTTT.

A note on this clonotype: Its ends do not fully match the called genes, so a read error is possible. The CDR3 DNA follows: TGTGCCAGCAGCGAGACTAGCGGACGGCAAGAGGCCCAGTACTTC. Translated, it gives CASSETSGRQEAQYF. V usage is TRBV12-3 or TRBV12-4 and J usage is TRBJ2-5; 9 nucleotides align to TRBD2. The CDR3 loop spans 15 amino acids.

The table lists this clonotype with a few counts. The CDR3 reads CASSQDQGTTEAFF. CDR3 DNA sequence: TGCGCCAGCAGCCAAGATCAGGGTACCACTGAAGCTTTCTTT. The chain links TRBV4-1 to TRBJ1-1, with D possibly TRBD1 on 5 matching bases. Trimming removed 0 bases from V and 4 bases from J, with 9 bases in between. The germline CDR1 and CDR2 sequences are MGHRA and YSYEKL. The CDR3 loop spans 14 amino acids.

The V gene is TRBV25-1, the J gene TRBJ1-4, with D perhaps matching TRBD1 (5 bases). V was shortened by 3 bases and J by 3 bases, with 8 bases between the two germline ends. CDR1 MGHDK and CDR2 SYGVNS come from the germline V gene. CDR3 length: 14 residues. CDR3 sequence reads: CASSEGGSNEKLFF. The CDR3 bases are TGTGCCAGCAGTGAGGGGGGTTCTAATGAAAAACTGTTTTTT.

This chain uses TRBV9 with TRBJ1-1; D remains unclear. The CDR3 contains 13 residues. The germline V gene encodes CDR1 SGDLS and CDR2 YYNGEE. The ends were cut back, 0 bases at V and 5 bases at J, with 8 bases in the middle. The CDR3, as DNA: TGTGCCAGCAGCGTAGTCAGTAATACTGAAGCTTTCTTT. Amino acid sequence: CASSVVSNTEAFF.

This rearrangement joins TRBV19 to TRBJ2-2; 11 bases align to TRBD1. This CDR3 region has 17 residues. CDR1 is LNHDA, CDR2 SQIVND, per germline (reference sequence). V was clipped by 4 bases and J by 4 bases; unmatched bases: 8. CDR3 in amino acids: CASSTDRTGGRTGELFF. As DNA, the CDR3 is TGTGCCAGTAGTACGGACCGGACAGGGGGCCGCACCGGGGAGCTGTTTTTT.

The V call is TRBV6-2 or TRBV6-3, the J call TRBJ2-3; the D gene is possibly TRBD2 (6 bases). The CDR3 has 17 amino acids. V was shortened by 6 bases and J by 1 base, with 20 bases between the two germline ends. CDR1 is MNHEY, CDR2 SVGEGT, per germline. In DNA form, the CDR3 reads TGTGCCAGCAGCCCCGTTCTTGCTAGCGATCGCACAGATACGCAGTATTTT. Translating gives CASSPVLASDRTDTQYF.

This chain links TRBV15 with TRBJ1-1, with a weak D call TRBD1 (6 bases). The CDR3 totals 14 residues. Germline CDR1 LNHNV, CDR2 YYDKDF (reference sequence). The V end was cut by 3 bases, the J end by 1 base, with 9 bases between. This CDR3 reads CATSRGQKNTEAFF. CDR3 bases: TGTGCCACCAGCAGGGGACAAAAGAACACTGAAGCTTTCTTT.

The table lists this clonotype with a few counts. The chain carries TRBV13 and TRBJ1-2; 7 bases align to TRBD1. V was pared by 5 bases and J by 6 bases, with 6 bases of the junction left unmatched. Germline V gene data show CDR1 as PRHDT and CDR2 as FYEKMQ (reference sequence). The CDR3 length is 13 residues. Here the CDR3 reads CASSDRQGDGYTF. CDR3 sequence (DNA): TGTGCCAGCAGCGACAGACAGGGTGATGGCTACACCTTC.

This clonotype was detected a few times. The chain combines TRBV7-9 with TRBJ1-2; 8 nucleotides align to TRBD1. V lost 4 bases to trimming and J lost 5 bases; unmatched junction nucleotides: 9. This CDR3 contains 15 residues. Germline V CDR1 and CDR2: SEHNR, FQNEAQ (reference sequence). CDR3 nucleotides: TGTGCCAGCAGCTCAAATCAGGGGGCAGGTTATGGCTACACCTTC. It codes for CASSSNQGAGYGYTF. Variable domain in full (rest from reference TRBV7-9 and TRBJ1-2): DTGVSQNPRHKITKRGQNVTFRCDPISEHNRLYWYRQTLGQGPEFLTYFQNEAQLEKSRLLSDRFSAERPKGSFSTLEIQRTEQGDSAMYLCASSSNQGAGYGYTFGSGTRLTVV.

This chain uses TRBV20-1 with TRBJ2-5, with 11 bases identical to TRBD2. The CDR3 sequence is 15 residues long. Trimming took 1 base from V and 5 from J; bases not matched to a gene: 6. Per the germline V gene, CDR1 is DFQATT and CDR2 is SNEGSKA (reference sequence). CDR3 residues: CSARVLAGVRETQYF. CDR3 sequence (DNA): TGCAGTGCTAGAGTACTAGCGGGAGTCCGGGAGACCCAGTACTTC.

The CDR3 nucleotides are TGTGCCAGCAATAACCCAGGGCGAGCTTTCTTT. Protein product: CASNNPGRAFF. The chain recombines TRBV12-3 or TRBV12-4 with TRBJ1-1; weak D call: TRBD1 (5 bases). Trimming pared 7 bases from V and 10 bases from J, leaving 13 bases between. This CDR3 is 11 amino acids long.

There are a few counts of this clonotype. The genes are TRBV30 and TRBJ1-2; 8 bases align to TRBD1. This CDR3 has 12 amino acids. V lost 1 base, J lost 8 bases, and 3 bases stayed unmatched. Germline values: CDR1 GTSNPN, CDR2 SVGIG (reference sequence). CDR3 sequence reads: CAWSGAGGGYTF. DNA of the CDR3: TGTGCCTGGAGTGGGGCAGGGGGCGGCTACACCTTC.

This clonotype has more than one count but fewer than ten. The V and J genes are TRBV10-3 and TRBJ1-6; D gene unclear. Trimming cost V 0 bases and J 5 bases, with 8 bases left between them. Germline assignment: CDR1 ENHRY and CDR2 SYGVKD. This CDR3 contains 15 residues. CDR3 bases: TGTGCCATCAGTGAGTCGGCGGAGAATAATTCACCCCTCCACTTT. Translated, it gives CAISESAENNSPLHF.